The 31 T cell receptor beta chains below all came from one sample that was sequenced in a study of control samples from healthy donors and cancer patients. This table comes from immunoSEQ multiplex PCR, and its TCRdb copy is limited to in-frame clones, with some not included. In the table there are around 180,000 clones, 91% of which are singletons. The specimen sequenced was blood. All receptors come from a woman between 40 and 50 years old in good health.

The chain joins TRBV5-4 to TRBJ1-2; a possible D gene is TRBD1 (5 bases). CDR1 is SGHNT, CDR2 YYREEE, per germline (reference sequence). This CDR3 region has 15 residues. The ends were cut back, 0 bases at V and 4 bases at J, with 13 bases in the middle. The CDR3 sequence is CASSLAGGDFYGYTF. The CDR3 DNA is TGTGCCAGCAGCTTGGCCGGGGGGGATTTCTATGGCTACACCTTC. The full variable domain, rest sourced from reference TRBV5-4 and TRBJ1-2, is ETGVTQSPTHLIKTRGQQVTLRCSSQSGHNTVSWYQQALGQGPQFIFQYYREEENGRGNFPPRFSGLQFPNYSSELNVNALELDDSALYLCASSLAGGDFYGYTFGSGTRLTVV.

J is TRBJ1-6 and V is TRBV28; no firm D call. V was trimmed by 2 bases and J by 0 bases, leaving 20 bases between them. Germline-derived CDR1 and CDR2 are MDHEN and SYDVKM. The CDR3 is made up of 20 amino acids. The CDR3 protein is CASSLGILEHQSSYNSPLHF. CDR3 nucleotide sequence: TGTGCCAGCAGTTTAGGGATTTTGGAGCACCAGAGCTCCTATAATTCACCCCTCCACTTT. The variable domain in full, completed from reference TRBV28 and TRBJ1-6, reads DVKVTQSSRYLVKRTGEKVFLECVQDMDHENMFWYRQDPGLGLRLIYFSYDVKMKEKGDIPEGYSVSREKKERFSLILESASTNQTSMYLCASSLGILEHQSSYNSPLHFGNGTRLTVT.

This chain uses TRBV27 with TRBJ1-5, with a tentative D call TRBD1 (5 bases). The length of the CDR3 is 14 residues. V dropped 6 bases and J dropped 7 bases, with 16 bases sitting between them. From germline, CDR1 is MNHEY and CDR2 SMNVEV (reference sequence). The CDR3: CASRSLGGGQPQHF. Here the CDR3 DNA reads TGTGCCAGCAGATCCTTGGGGGGTGGGCAGCCCCAGCATTTT.

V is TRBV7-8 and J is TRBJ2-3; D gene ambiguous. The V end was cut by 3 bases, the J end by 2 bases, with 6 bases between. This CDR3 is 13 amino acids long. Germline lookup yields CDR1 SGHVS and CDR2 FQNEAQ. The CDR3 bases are TGTGCCAGCAGCTTGCTTGTCACAGATACGCAGTATTTT. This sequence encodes CASSLLVTDTQYF.

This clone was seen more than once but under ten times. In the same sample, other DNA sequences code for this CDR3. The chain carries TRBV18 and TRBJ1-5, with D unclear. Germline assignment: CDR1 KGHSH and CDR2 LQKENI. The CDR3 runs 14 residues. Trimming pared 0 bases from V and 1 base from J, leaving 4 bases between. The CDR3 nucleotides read TGTGCCAGCTCACCACCGGGGAGCAATCAGCCCCAGCATTTT. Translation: CASSPPGSNQPQHF.

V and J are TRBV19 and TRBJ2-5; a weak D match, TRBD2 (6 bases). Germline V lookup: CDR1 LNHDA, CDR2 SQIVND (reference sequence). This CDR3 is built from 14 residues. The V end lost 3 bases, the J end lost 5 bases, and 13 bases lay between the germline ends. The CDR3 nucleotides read TGTGCCAGTAGTATGGTTTGGGGAGGCGAGACCCAGTACTTC. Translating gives CASSMVWGGETQYF.

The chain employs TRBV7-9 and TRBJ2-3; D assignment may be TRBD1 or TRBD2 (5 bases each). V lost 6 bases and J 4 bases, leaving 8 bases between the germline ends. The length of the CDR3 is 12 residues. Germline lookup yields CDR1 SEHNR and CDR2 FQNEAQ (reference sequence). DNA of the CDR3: TGTGCCAGCAGACGAGGGGCAGATACGCAGTATTTT. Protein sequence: CASRRGADTQYF.

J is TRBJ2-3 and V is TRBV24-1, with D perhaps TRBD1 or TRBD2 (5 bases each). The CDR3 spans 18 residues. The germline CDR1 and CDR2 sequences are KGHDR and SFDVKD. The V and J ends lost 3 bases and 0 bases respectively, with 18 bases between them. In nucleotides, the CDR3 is TGTGCCACCAGTGATCCCGGACCTGGGGGAACTAGCACAGATACGCAGTATTTT. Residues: CATSDPGPGGTSTDTQYF.

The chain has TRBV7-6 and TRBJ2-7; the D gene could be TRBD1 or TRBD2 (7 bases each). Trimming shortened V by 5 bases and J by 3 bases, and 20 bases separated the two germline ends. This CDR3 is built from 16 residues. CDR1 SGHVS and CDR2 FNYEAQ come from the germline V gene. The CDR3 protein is CASSHSEGAGVYEQYF. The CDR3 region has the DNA TGTGCCAGCAGCCACTCGGAGGGGGCGGGGGTCTACGAGCAGTACTTC. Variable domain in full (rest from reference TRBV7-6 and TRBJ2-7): GAGVSQSPRYKVTKRGQDVALRCDPISGHVSLYWYRQALGQGPEFLTYFNYEAQQDKSGLPNDRFSAERPEGSISTLTIQRTEQRDSAMYRCASSHSEGAGVYEQYFGPGTRLTVT.

The CDR3 bases are TGCGCCAGCAGCTTGGAGCAATCAGGCAATGAGCAGTTCTTC. It is translated as CASSLEQSGNEQFF. The chain employs TRBV5-1 and TRBJ2-1, with D unclear. Germline values: CDR1 SGHRS, CDR2 YFSETQ. V was clipped by 0 bases and J by 6 bases, with 10 bases between them. The CDR3 has 14 amino acids.

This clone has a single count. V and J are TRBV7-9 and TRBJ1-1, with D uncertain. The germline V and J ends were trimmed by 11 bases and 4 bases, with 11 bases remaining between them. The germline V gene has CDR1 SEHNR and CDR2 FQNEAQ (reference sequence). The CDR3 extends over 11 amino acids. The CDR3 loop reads CASRVATEAFF. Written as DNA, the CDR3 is TGTGCCTCCCGGGTAGCCACTGAAGCTTTCTTT.

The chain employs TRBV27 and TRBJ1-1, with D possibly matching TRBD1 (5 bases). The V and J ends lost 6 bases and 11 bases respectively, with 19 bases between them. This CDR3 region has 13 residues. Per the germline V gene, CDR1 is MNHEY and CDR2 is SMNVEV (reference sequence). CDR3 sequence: CASRPGLPSVAFF. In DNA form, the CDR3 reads TGTGCCAGCAGGCCGGGGCTCCCCTCAGTGGCTTTCTTT.

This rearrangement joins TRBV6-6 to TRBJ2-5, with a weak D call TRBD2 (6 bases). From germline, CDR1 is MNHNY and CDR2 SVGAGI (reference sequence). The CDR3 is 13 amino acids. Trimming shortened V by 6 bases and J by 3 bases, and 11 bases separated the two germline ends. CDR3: CASSGTPKETQYF. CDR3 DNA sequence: TGTGCCAGCAGCGGGACTCCTAAAGAGACCCAGTACTTC.

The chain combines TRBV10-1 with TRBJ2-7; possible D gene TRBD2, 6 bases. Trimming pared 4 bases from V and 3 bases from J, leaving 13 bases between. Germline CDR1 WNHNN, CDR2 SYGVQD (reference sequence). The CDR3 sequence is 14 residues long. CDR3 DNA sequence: TGCGCCAGCAGTGGAATTGGAGGGATCTACGAGCAGTACTTC. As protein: CASSGIGGIYEQYF.

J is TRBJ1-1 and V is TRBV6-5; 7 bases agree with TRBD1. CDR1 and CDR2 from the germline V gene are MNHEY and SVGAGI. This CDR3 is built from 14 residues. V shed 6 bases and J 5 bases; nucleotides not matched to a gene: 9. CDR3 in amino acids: CASRETGKMTEAFF. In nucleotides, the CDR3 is TGTGCCAGCAGGGAGACAGGGAAGATGACTGAAGCTTTCTTT.

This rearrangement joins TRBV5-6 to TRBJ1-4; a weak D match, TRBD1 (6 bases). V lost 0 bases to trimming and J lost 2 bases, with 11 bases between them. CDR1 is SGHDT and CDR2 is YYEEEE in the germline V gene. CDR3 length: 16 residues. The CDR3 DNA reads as TGTGCCAGCAGCTTGGCTCTCGGACAGACTAATGAAAAACTGTTTTTT. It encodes CASSLALGQTNEKLFF.

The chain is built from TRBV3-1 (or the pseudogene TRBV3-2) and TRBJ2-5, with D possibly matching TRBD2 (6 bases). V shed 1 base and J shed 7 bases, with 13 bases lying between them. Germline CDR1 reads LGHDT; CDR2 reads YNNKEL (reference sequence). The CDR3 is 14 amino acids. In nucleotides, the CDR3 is TGTGCCAGCAGCCAAGCGGGCCTGGGGGGGACCCAGTACTTC. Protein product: CASSQAGLGGTQYF.

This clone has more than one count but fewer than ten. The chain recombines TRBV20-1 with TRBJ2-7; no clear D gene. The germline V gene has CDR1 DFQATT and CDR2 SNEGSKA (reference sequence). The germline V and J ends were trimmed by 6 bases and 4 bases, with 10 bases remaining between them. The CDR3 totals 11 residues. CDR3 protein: CSAKLAYEQYF. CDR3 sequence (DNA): TGCAGTGCCAAACTCGCGTACGAGCAGTACTTC.

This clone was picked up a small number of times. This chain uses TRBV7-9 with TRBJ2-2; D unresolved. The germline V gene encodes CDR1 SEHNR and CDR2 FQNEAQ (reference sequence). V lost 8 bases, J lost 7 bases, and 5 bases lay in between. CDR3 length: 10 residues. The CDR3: CASADGELFF. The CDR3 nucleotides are TGTGCCAGCGCTGACGGGGAGCTGTTTTTT. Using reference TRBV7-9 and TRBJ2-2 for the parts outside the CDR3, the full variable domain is DTGVSQNPRHKITKRGQNVTFRCDPISEHNRLYWYRQTLGQGPEFLTYFQNEAQLEKSRLLSDRFSAERPKGSFSTLEIQRTEQGDSAMYLCASADGELFFGEGSRLTVL.

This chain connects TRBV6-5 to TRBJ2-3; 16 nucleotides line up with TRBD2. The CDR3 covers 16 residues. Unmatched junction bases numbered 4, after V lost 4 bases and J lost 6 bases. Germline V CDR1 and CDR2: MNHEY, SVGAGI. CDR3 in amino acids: CASSLGLAGGMDTQYF. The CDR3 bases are TGTGCCAGCAGTTTGGGACTAGCGGGGGGGATGGATACGCAGTATTTT.

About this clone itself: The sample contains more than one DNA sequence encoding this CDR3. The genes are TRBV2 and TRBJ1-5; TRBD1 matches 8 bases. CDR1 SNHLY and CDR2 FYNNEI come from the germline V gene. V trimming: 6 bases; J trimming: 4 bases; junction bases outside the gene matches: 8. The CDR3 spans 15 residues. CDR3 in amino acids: CASRDRDSPNQPQHF. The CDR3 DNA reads TGTGCCAGCAGGGACAGGGATTCCCCAAATCAGCCCCAGCATTTT.

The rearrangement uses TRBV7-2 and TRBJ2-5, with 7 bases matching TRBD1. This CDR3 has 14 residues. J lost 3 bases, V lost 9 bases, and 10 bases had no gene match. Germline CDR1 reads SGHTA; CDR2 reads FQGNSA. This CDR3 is CASVTGWMEETQYF. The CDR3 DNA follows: TGTGCCAGTGTGACAGGGTGGATGGAAGAGACCCAGTACTTC.

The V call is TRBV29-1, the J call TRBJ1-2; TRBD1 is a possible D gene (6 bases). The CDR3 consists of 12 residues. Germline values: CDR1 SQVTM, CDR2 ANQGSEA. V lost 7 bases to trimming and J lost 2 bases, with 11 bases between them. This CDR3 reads CSGITGNYGYTF. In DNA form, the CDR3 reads TGCAGCGGAATTACAGGGAACTATGGCTACACCTTC.

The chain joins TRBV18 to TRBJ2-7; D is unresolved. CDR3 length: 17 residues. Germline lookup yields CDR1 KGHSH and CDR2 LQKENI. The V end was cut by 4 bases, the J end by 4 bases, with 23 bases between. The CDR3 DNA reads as TGTGCCAGCTCACGAATTCGCTCGACCGAGGTGTGGTACGAGCAGTACTTC. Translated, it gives CASSRIRSTEVWYEQYF.

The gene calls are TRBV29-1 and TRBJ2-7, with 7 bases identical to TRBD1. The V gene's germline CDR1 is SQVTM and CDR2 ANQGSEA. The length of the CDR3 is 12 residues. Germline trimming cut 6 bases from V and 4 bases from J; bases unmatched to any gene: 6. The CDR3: CSVETGSYEQYF. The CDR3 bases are TGCAGCGTCGAGACAGGGAGTTACGAGCAGTACTTC.

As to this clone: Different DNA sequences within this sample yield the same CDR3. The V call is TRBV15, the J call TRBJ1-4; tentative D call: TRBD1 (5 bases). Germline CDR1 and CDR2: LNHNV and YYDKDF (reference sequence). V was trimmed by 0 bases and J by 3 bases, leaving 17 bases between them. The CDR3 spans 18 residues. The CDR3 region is CATSRDDTPGRANEKLFF. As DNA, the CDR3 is TGTGCCACCAGCAGAGATGATACTCCAGGGAGGGCTAATGAAAAACTGTTTTTT.

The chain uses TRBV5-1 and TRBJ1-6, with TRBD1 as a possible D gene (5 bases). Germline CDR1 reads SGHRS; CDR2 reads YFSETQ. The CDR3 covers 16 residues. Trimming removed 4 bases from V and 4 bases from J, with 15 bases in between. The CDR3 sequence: CASSRTLGGYNSPLHF. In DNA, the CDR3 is TGCGCCAGCAGCAGGACCCTCGGGGGGTATAATTCACCCCTCCACTTT. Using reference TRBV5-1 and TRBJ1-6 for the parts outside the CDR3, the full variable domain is KAGVTQTPRYLIKTRGQQVTLSCSPISGHRSVSWYQQTPGQGLQFLFEYFSETQRNKGNFPGRFSGRQFSNSRSEMNVSTLELGDSALYLCASSRTLGGYNSPLHFGNGTRLTVT.

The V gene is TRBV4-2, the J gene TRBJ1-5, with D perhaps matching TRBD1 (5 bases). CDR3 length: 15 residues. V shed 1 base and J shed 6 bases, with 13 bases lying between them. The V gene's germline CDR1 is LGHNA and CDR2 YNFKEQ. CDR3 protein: CASSQVDQGPQPQHF. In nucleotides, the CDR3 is TGTGCCAGCAGCCAAGTGGATCAGGGTCCTCAGCCCCAGCATTTT.

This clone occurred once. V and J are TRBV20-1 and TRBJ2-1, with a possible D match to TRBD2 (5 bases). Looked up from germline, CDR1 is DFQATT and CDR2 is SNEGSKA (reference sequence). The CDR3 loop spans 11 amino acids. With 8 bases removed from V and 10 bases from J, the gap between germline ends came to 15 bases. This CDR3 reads CSTPSGGEQFF. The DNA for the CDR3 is TGCAGTACCCCGTCGGGCGGGGAGCAGTTCTTC.

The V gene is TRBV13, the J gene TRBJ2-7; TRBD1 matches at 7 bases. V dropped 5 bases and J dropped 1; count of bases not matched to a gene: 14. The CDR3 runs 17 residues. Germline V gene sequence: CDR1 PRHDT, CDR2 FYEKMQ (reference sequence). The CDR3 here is CASSRPGQVTGSYEQYF. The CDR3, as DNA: TGTGCCAGCAGCCGACCCGGACAGGTGACAGGGTCCTACGAGCAGTACTTC.

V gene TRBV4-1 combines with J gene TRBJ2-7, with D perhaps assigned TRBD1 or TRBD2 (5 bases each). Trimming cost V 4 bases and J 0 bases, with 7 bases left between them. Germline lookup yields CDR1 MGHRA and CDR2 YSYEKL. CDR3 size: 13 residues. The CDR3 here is CASSPGHSYEQYF. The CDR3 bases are TGCGCCAGCAGCCCGGGGCACTCCTACGAGCAGTACTTC.